These T cell receptor beta chains were read from a single sample in a study of HIV-infected children after antiretroviral therapy interruption. TCRdb re-derived calls from the 3' RACE reads in MiXCR, one entry per CDR3 protein. The table shows about 89,000 distinct CDR3 sequences, with 6.9% occurring only once. The material was CD45RA+ CD4+ T cells from PBMCs, pooled from several time points, obtained from a donor given antiretroviral therapy, either interrupted or continuous. The receptors were sampled from a pool of human donors with HIV. Both conserved end residues are part of each CDR3. The order of the fields is J gene, V gene, CDR3 protein.

>TRBJ2-7|TRBV18
CASSPGRITYEQYF
>TRBJ2-7|TRBV3-1
CASSQDEQRLAGGSYEQYF
>TRBJ2-7|TRBV11-2
CASSIPGQFGSYEQYF
>TRBJ2-2|TRBV7-3
CASSWTAPSNTGELFF
>TRBJ2-5|TRBV7-6
CASSLEAGGYYGTQYF
>TRBJ2-1|TRBV6-1
CASSINNEQFF
>TRBJ2-7|TRBV7-2
CASSLAGGLVYEQYF
>TRBJ1-1|TRBV19
CASSIDGFAGLMNTEAFF
>TRBJ2-5|TRBV11-2
CASSLWGRKTQYF
>TRBJ1-2|TRBV18
CASSPLGNQGNYGYTF
>TRBJ2-7|TRBV4-1
CASSQGDRGPYEQYF
>TRBJ1-2|TRBV6-1
CASSEGTSGYTF
>TRBJ2-1|TRBV2
CASSDGTLMEQFF
>TRBJ1-1|TRBV20-1
CSASRGNTEAFF
>TRBJ2-1|TRBV29-1
CSVGQLNEQFF
>TRBJ2-2|TRBV5-4
CASSPKTGSTGELFF
>TRBJ2-2|TRBV2
CASNGQGLKNTGELFF
>TRBJ2-7|TRBV2
CASSEGSYEQYF
>TRBJ2-3|TRBV29-1
CSGGRLAGTDTQYF
>TRBJ1-2|TRBV6-2/TRBV6-3
CASIDEGVRVYGYTF
>TRBJ1-2|TRBV12-3/TRBV12-4
CASSRHGTGGFNYGYTF
>TRBJ2-3|TRBV27
CASSSIDTQYF
>TRBJ1-1|TRBV30
CAWSVQVSTEAFF
>TRBJ2-3|TRBV14
CASGSFDTQYF
>TRBJ2-3|TRBV11-2
CASSLGALGATDTQYF
>TRBJ1-1|TRBV9
CASSEGGDLGSHTEAFF
>TRBJ2-7|TRBV11-2
CASSPTQGGYEQYF
>TRBJ2-7|TRBV5-1
CASSFGPGDSYEQYF
>TRBJ1-5|TRBV20-1
CSASGTGGNQPQHF
>TRBJ2-7|TRBV5-1
CASSLTSGGAYEQYF
>TRBJ1-1|TRBV12-3/TRBV12-4
CASSLGQGKGLMNTEAFF
>TRBJ1-5|TRBV19
CASGTEYSNQPQHF
>TRBJ1-5|TRBV10-1
CASTLDRGQPQHF
>TRBJ1-1|TRBV6-2/TRBV6-3
CASSYSEHTTEAFF
>TRBJ2-2|TRBV6-2/TRBV6-3
CASSYSRQVRDTGELFF
>TRBJ2-1|TRBV13
CASSQAGGPRNEQFF
>TRBJ2-1|TRBV7-6
CASSLGTSGNEQFF
>TRBJ2-3|TRBV15
CATRPGTAIFTDTQYF
>TRBJ1-1|TRBV9
CASSVKGGEKAFF
>TRBJ1-1|TRBV7-9
CASTLRGGGDTEAFF
>TRBJ2-4|TRBV28
CASSQGYGKNIQYF
>TRBJ2-1|TRBV29-1
CSVEVVQGAGKFF
>TRBJ1-4|TRBV28
CASSLDGGNEKLFF
>TRBJ1-1|TRBV28
CASSYDVLEAFF
>TRBJ1-2|TRBV11-2
CASSLEGKSGYTF
>TRBJ2-1|TRBV9
CASSGGDRVRNEQFF
>TRBJ1-2|TRBV20-1
CSASPKTYGYTF
>TRBJ2-4|TRBV7-2
CASRLGQLAKNIQYF
>TRBJ1-2|TRBV27
CASSRAGGQGRNYGYTF
>TRBJ2-7|TRBV5-6
CASHSGASYEQYF
>TRBJ2-3|TRBV20-1
CSANKAGVGSDTQYF
>TRBJ1-2|TRBV10-3
CAISVGDYGYTF
>TRBJ2-5|TRBV20-1
CSARRDRQETQYF
>TRBJ1-5|TRBV12-3/TRBV12-4
CASSLERGRLSNQPQHF
>TRBJ1-6|TRBV20-1
CSATADSSYNSPLHF
>TRBJ2-1|TRBV4-1
CASSQRSGSVYNEQFF
>TRBJ1-1|TRBV27
CASSLGTSVYTEAFF
>TRBJ2-1|TRBV12-5
CASGLIDSPPFF
>TRBJ2-7|TRBV18
CASSPNLGRNEQYF
>TRBJ2-5|TRBV5-1
CASSLKLVETQYF